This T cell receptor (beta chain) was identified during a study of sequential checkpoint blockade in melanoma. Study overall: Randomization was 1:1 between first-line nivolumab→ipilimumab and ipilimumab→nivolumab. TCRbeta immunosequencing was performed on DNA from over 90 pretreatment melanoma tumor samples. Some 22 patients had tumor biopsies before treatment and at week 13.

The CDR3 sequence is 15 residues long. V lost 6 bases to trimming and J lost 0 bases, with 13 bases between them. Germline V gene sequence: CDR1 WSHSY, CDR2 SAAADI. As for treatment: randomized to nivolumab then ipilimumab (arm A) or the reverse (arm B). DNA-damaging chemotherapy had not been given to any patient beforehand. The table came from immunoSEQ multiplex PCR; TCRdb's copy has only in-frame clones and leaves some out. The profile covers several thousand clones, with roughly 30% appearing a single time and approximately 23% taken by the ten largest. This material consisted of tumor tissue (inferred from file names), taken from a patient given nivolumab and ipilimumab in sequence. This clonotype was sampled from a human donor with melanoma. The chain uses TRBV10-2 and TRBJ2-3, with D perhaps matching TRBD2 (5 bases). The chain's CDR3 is CASRFGRTSTDTQYF. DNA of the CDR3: TGCGCCAGCAGGTTCGGGCGGACTAGCACAGATACGCAGTATTTT.